This T cell receptor beta chain was sequenced during a study of cytomegalovirus exposure and HLA in healthy donors. Study results and limitations: Some V segments (TRBV6-2 and TRBV6-3 among them) were excluded as indistinguishable.

A remark on this clone: What it binds is not known.

The germline V and J ends were trimmed by 4 bases and 0 bases, with 3 bases remaining between them. Germline loops: CDR1 SGHTA, CDR2 FQGTGA. This CDR3 region has 13 residues. 13 Jbeta primers and 60 Vbeta primers were used for the PCR. Method: immunoSEQ multiplex PCR; TCRdb's copy keeps in-frame clones and lacks some. The table shows 91,000 or so clones, with over 75% occurring only once. The genes are TRBV7-3 and TRBJ2-2, with D unresolved. The receptor's source is a man aged 30 to 45 in good health and CMV-seropositive. The specimen sequenced was PBMCs. The DNA of the CDR3 is TGTGCCAGCAGCTCTTCGAACACCGGGGAGCTGTTTTTT. Translated, it gives CASSSSNTGELFF.